This T cell receptor beta chain was retrieved from a study of radiation and T cells in renal cell carcinoma. The germline CDR1 and CDR2 sequences are SGHDN and FVKESK. Losses at the gene ends were 2 bases for V and 6 bases for J; bases not matched to a gene: 13. The CDR3 is 17 residues long. The time point is: blood 4 weeks post-SBRT, at nephrectomy. Treatment noted: 15 Gy SBRT to primary tumor, nephrectomy 4 weeks later. Blood was sampled at baseline, 2 weeks and 4 weeks after SBRT. This renal cell carcinoma was of the clear cell type. Method: immunoSEQ multiplex PCR; TCRdb's copy keeps in-frame clones and lacks some. The sample contains some 97,000 clones, approximately 80% of which appear only once.

This clonotype originated in a man aged 55 to 70 with renal cell carcinoma. V usage is TRBV14 and J usage is TRBJ2-3, with 8 bases identical to TRBD2. The sequenced sample was blood, obtained from a patient whose treatment included radiotherapy and nephrectomy. The CDR3, as DNA: TGTGCCAGCAGCCAACTGCGCGACGGGAGGGTCAAGGATACGCAGTATTTT. Protein: CASSQLRDGRVKDTQYF.